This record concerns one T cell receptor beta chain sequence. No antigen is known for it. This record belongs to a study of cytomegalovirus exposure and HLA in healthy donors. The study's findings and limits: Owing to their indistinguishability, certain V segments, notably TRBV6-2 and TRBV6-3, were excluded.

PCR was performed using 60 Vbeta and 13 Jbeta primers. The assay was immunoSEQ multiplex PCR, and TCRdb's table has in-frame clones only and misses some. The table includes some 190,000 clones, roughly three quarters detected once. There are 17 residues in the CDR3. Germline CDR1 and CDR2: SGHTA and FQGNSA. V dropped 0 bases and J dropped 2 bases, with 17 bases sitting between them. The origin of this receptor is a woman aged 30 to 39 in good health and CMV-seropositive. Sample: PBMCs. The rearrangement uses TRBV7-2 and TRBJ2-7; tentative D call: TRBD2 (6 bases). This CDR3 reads CASSLAQGTDRPYEQYF. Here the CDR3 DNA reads TGTGCCAGCAGCTTAGCGCAAGGGACTGACAGACCCTACGAGCAGTACTTC. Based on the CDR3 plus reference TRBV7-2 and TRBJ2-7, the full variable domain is GAGVSQSPSNKVTEKGKDVELRCDPISGHTALYWYRQSLGQGLEFLIYFQGNSAPDKSGLPSDRFSAERTGGSVSTLTIQRTQQEDSAVYLCASSLAQGTDRPYEQYFGPGTRLTVT.